The 29 T cell receptor beta chains below were found in one sample sequenced in a study of shared clonotypes between healthy human individuals. Measured with immunoSEQ multiplex PCR; TCRdb has only the in-frame clones, and not every one. The sample has 470,000 or so clones; 81% are singletons. The sample comprised PBMCs. These receptors all come from a woman in her forties in good health. Some clones in this sample may be carry-over from other donors' samples.

The chain links TRBV7-8 to TRBJ2-7, with 9 bases that match TRBD2. Germline CDR1 and CDR2: SGHVS and FQNEAQ. The CDR3 totals 15 residues. The V segment lost 5 bases and the J segment 1 base; nucleotides outside the gene matches: 6. The CDR3 DNA reads TGTGCCAGCAGCCCGCGGGAGGGTGAGTCCTACGAGCAGTACTTC. It codes for CASSPREGESYEQYF.

The genes are TRBV5-1 and TRBJ2-5; 9 nucleotides align to TRBD1. V lost 5 bases and J lost 4; bases outside the gene matches: 9. Per germline, CDR1 SGHRS and CDR2 YFSETQ. The CDR3 covers 15 residues. The CDR3 DNA follows: TGCGCCAGCAGAGTAGCCGGGACAGGGCTAGAGACCCAGTACTTC. As protein: CASRVAGTGLETQYF. Full variable domain (outside the CDR3, taken from reference TRBV5-1 and TRBJ2-5): KAGVTQTPRYLIKTRGQQVTLSCSPISGHRSVSWYQQTPGQGLQFLFEYFSETQRNKGNFPGRFSGRQFSNSRSEMNVSTLELGDSALYLCASRVAGTGLETQYFGPGTRLLVL.

The rearrangement joins TRBV5-1 to TRBJ1-4; possibly TRBD1 for D (5 bases). CDR1 and CDR2 (germline): SGHRS, YFSETQ. V lost 3 bases and J 0 bases, leaving 15 bases between the germline ends. CDR3 length: 17 amino acids. As DNA, the CDR3 is TGCGCCAGCAGCTCGAGGCCGAGGGACCCAACTAATGAAAAACTGTTTTTT. This codes for CASSSRPRDPTNEKLFF. Full variable domain (outside the CDR3, taken from reference TRBV5-1 and TRBJ1-4): KAGVTQTPRYLIKTRGQQVTLSCSPISGHRSVSWYQQTPGQGLQFLFEYFSETQRNKGNFPGRFSGRQFSNSRSEMNVSTLELGDSALYLCASSSRPRDPTNEKLFFGSGTQLSVL.

V usage is TRBV18 and J usage is TRBJ1-5; unclear D gene. The CDR3 runs 14 residues. CDR1 KGHSH and CDR2 LQKENI come from the germline V gene. The V end was cut by 5 bases, the J end by 2 bases, with 10 bases between. The CDR3 DNA is TGTGCCAGCTCAGGGGATAACGGCAATCAGCCCCAGCATTTT. Translation: CASSGDNGNQPQHF.

The V and J genes are TRBV5-1 and TRBJ1-1; no reliable D call. The CDR3 sequence is 13 residues long. V dropped 4 bases and J dropped 3 bases, with 10 bases sitting between them. The V gene's germline CDR1 is SGHRS and CDR2 YFSETQ. CDR3 DNA sequence: TGCGCCAGCAGCGATTACAGATACACTGAAGCTTTCTTT. Translation gives CASSDYRYTEAFF.

Remarks on this clone: A far larger clone is one nucleotide away, so this likely arose from a read error. Other nucleotide sequences in the sample specify the same CDR3. The chain combines TRBV7-3 with TRBJ1-1, with D possibly being TRBD1 (5 bases). CDR1 and CDR2 from the germline V gene are SGHTA and FQGTGA. V shed 3 bases and J shed 9 bases, with 8 bases lying between them. The CDR3 consists of 11 residues. This CDR3 is CASSLGEKAFF. The CDR3 region has the DNA TGTGCCAGCAGCTTGGGGGAAAAAGCTTTCTTT.

V and J are TRBV18 and TRBJ1-5; a weak D match, TRBD1 (5 bases). Germline values: CDR1 KGHSH, CDR2 LQKENI. The V end lost 0 bases, the J end lost 7 bases, and 10 bases lay between the germline ends. CDR3 size: 14 residues. The CDR3 loop reads CASSPPGEGQPQHF. The CDR3 nucleotides are TGTGCCAGCTCACCACCAGGGGAGGGGCAGCCCCAGCATTTT. The full variable domain, with the rest looked up from reference TRBV18 and TRBJ1-5, is NAGVMQNPRHLVRRRGQEARLRCSPMKGHSHVYWYRQLPEEGLKFMVYLQKENIIDESGMPKERFSAEFPKEGPSILRIQQVVRGDSAAYFCASSPPGEGQPQHFGDGTRLSIL.

A remark on this clone: This likely reflects a read error, since a far larger clone is one base away. This rearrangement joins TRBV4-1 to TRBJ2-3; 13 bases map to TRBD2. V lost 4 bases and J lost 4; bases outside the gene matches: 8. This CDR3 contains 17 residues. The germline V gene has CDR1 MGHRA and CDR2 YSYEKL. The CDR3 nucleotides read TGCGCCAGCAGCCGATTATGGACTAGCGGGAGCGCAGATACGCAGTATTTT. Residues: CASSRLWTSGSADTQYF.

J is TRBJ1-4 and V is TRBV19; tentative D call: TRBD1 (5 bases). The CDR3 consists of 14 residues. Trimming stripped 4 bases from V and 3 bases from J, with 9 bases between. Germline assignment: CDR1 LNHDA and CDR2 SQIVND (reference sequence). DNA of the CDR3: TGTGCCAGTAGTAGGGGGGTTTCTAATGAAAAACTGTTTTTT. Protein: CASSRGVSNEKLFF.

With regard to this clone: This sequence is one base from a far larger clone and is likely a read error. The V gene is TRBV6-4, the J gene TRBJ2-3; a weak D match, TRBD2 (5 bases). CDR1 is MRHNA and CDR2 is SNTAGT in the germline V gene. The CDR3 runs to 15 residues. Trimming pared 2 bases from V and 0 bases from J, leaving 9 bases between. The CDR3 region has the DNA TGTGCCAGCAGTGACGTGCTAGCCAGCACAGATACGCAGTATTTT. Encoded protein: CASSDVLASTDTQYF.

V usage is TRBV28 and J usage is TRBJ1-5; D remains unclear. The CDR3 is made up of 15 amino acids. Between the trimmed V and J ends, which lost 5 bases and 7 bases, there was a span of 18 bases. The germline CDR1 and CDR2 sequences are MDHEN and SYDVKM. DNA for the CDR3: TGTGCCAGCAGTCCCCTTACAGACACATACCAGCCCCAGCATTTT. As protein: CASSPLTDTYQPQHF.

The genes are TRBV7-8 and TRBJ1-5; no clear D. The CDR3 runs to 14 residues. V was shortened by 1 base and J by 1 base, with 5 bases between the two germline ends. Germline CDR1 reads SGHVS; CDR2 reads FQNEAQ. CDR3 sequence reads: CASSLGQSNQPQHF. CDR3 coding DNA: TGTGCCAGCAGCTTAGGGCAGAGCAATCAGCCCCAGCATTTT.

The rearrangement links TRBV28 to TRBJ2-1; 10 bases map to TRBD2. The CDR3 loop spans 18 amino acids. From germline, CDR1 is MDHEN and CDR2 SYDVKM. Trimming at V came to 2 bases and at J to 4 bases, leaving 11 bases not matched to a gene. The CDR3 DNA follows: TGTGCCAGCAGTTTAGTAGCGGGAGGCTTACGAGTTTACAATGAGCAGTTCTTC. Translated, it gives CASSLVAGGLRVYNEQFF.

This chain links TRBV7-2 with TRBJ2-5; 7 bases line up with TRBD2. This CDR3 spans 14 amino acids. V lost 7 bases and J lost 4; bases outside the gene matches: 9. Germline values: CDR1 SGHTA, CDR2 FQGNSA. CDR3: CASTYPTGGETQYF. The CDR3 DNA reads TGTGCCAGCACCTACCCTACGGGGGGAGAGACCCAGTACTTC.

This clone was found a few times. The chain combines TRBV28 with TRBJ2-1, with a tentative D call TRBD2 (6 bases). This CDR3 region has 16 residues. Germline V gives CDR1 MDHEN, CDR2 SYDVKM. V was trimmed by 5 bases and J by 0 bases, leaving 14 bases between them. The CDR3 sequence: CASSPGGRGSYNEQFF. The CDR3 DNA sequence: TGTGCCAGCAGTCCCGGGGGAAGGGGCTCCTACAATGAGCAGTTCTTC.

The chain uses TRBV30 and TRBJ2-7; TRBD2 is a possible D gene (5 bases). The CDR3 totals 15 residues. CDR1 and CDR2 from the germline V gene are GTSNPN and SVGIG (reference sequence). V was clipped by 0 bases and J by 1 base, with 13 bases between them. The CDR3 DNA reads TGTGCCTGGAGTGTACCCGGACTGGCATCCTACGAGCAGTACTTC. It translates to CAWSVPGLASYEQYF. Together with reference TRBV30 and TRBJ2-7, the CDR3 gives the full variable domain: SQTIHQWPATLVQPVGSPLSLECTVEGTSNPNLYWYRQAAGRGLQLLFYSVGIGQISSEVPQNLSASRPQDRQFILSSKKLLLSDSGFYLCAWSVPGLASYEQYFGPGTRLTVT.

This rearrangement joins TRBV11-1 to TRBJ1-2, with a possible D match to TRBD1 (5 bases). The V and J ends lost 0 bases and 0 bases respectively, with 14 bases between them. CDR1 and CDR2 from the germline V gene are SGHAT and FQDESV (reference sequence). The CDR3 spans 17 residues. This chain's CDR3 is CASSLAPGPRANYGYTF. As DNA, the CDR3 is TGTGCCAGCAGCTTAGCGCCAGGGCCCAGGGCTAACTATGGCTACACCTTC. The full variable domain, rest sourced from reference TRBV11-1 and TRBJ1-2, is EAEVAQSPRYKITEKSQAVAFWCDPISGHATLYWYRQILGQGPELLVQFQDESVVDDSQLPKDRFSAERLKGVDSTLKIQPAELGDSAMYLCASSLAPGPRANYGYTFGSGTRLTVV.

V usage is TRBV19 and J usage is TRBJ2-3; 7 bases are shared with TRBD2. CDR3 length equals 16 residues. With V trimmed by 4 bases and J by 0 bases, 7 bases remained unmatched. Looked up from germline, CDR1 is LNHDA and CDR2 is SQIVND (reference sequence). The chain's CDR3 is CASSTTGGSSTDTQYF. CDR3 sequence (DNA): TGTGCCAGTAGTACGACCGGCGGGAGTAGCACAGATACGCAGTATTTT.

Concerning this clone itself: A far larger clone is only one base removed, so a read error is likely. This sample also contains other DNA sequences that code for the same CDR3. V is TRBV7-2 and J is TRBJ2-2; a weak D match, TRBD2 (6 bases). Per the germline V gene, CDR1 is SGHTA and CDR2 is FQGNSA. This CDR3 comprises 16 residues. With 6 bases removed from V and 5 bases from J, the gap between germline ends came to 19 bases. This CDR3 is CASSYRGSAGTGELFF. The DNA for the CDR3 is TGTGCCAGCAGTTATCGTGGCTCCGCGGGGACCGGGGAGCTGTTTTTT. Combining the CDR3 with reference TRBV7-2 and TRBJ2-2 gives the whole variable domain GAGVSQSPSNKVTEKGKDVELRCDPISGHTALYWYRQSLGQGLEFLIYFQGNSAPDKSGLPSDRFSAERTGGSVSTLTIQRTQQEDSAVYLCASSYRGSAGTGELFFGEGSRLTVL.

This clone was seen just once. This likely traces to a read error, being one base from a far larger clone. V and J are TRBV2 and TRBJ2-7; D gene ambiguous. Germline CDR1 reads SNHLY; CDR2 reads FYNNEI. Trimming shortened V by 4 bases and J by 3 bases, and 4 bases separated the two germline ends. This CDR3 comprises 11 residues. The CDR3 sequence: CASSAYYEQYF. The CDR3 DNA sequence: TGTGCCAGCAGTGCCTACTACGAGCAGTACTTC.

V usage is TRBV7-9 and J usage is TRBJ1-1; 7 bases fit TRBD1. V lost 1 base to trimming and J lost 3 bases; unmatched junction nucleotides: 8. The CDR3 loop spans 16 amino acids. In germline, CDR1 is SEHNR, CDR2 FQNEAQ (reference sequence). The CDR3 sequence is CASSLVGTGVDTEAFF. Here the CDR3 DNA reads TGTGCCAGCAGCTTAGTTGGCACAGGGGTGGACACTGAAGCTTTCTTT.

With respect to this clone: A single base is all that separates this from a far larger clone, so a read error is likely. The identical CDR3 is also encoded by other nucleotide sequences in the sample. The V and J genes are TRBV11-2 and TRBJ2-5; possibly TRBD2 for D (6 bases). The CDR3 length is 13 residues. With 3 bases removed from V and 2 bases from J, the gap between germline ends came to 7 bases. CDR1 is SGHAT, CDR2 FQNNGV, per germline. CDR3 DNA sequence: TGTGCCAGCAGCTTGGGAGGACAAGAGACCCAGTACTTC. This translates into CASSLGGQETQYF.

This clone was detected only a few times. The chain employs TRBV7-9 and TRBJ2-3; D is undetermined. Germline CDR1 reads SEHNR; CDR2 reads FQNEAQ (reference sequence). V lost 5 bases, J lost 0 bases, and 9 bases lay in between. The CDR3 is 14 amino acids. The CDR3 spells CASSPGVSTDTQYF. The CDR3 nucleotides are TGTGCCAGCAGCCCCGGAGTTAGCACAGATACGCAGTATTTT.

This clone appeared a few times. The chain combines TRBV13 with TRBJ2-7; D is ambiguous. Germline V gene lookup returns CDR1 PRHDT and CDR2 FYEKMQ (reference sequence). This CDR3 spans 13 amino acids. V lost 5 bases and J lost 0, with 8 bases in between. The CDR3 DNA reads as TGTGCCAGCAGCCCAGCCTTCTCCTACGAGCAGTACTTC. Translating it yields CASSPAFSYEQYF.

As to this clone: This is likely an artifact of a read error, given a far larger clone one base away. The sample has other DNA sequences that encode this CDR3 too. The CDR3 DNA is TGTGCCAGCAGTTTAAGAAACTATGGCTACACCTTC. It encodes CASSLRNYGYTF. This chain connects TRBV28 to TRBJ1-2; D gene unclear. CDR1 and CDR2 (germline): MDHEN, SYDVKM. This CDR3 is 12 amino acids long. The V end lost 2 bases, the J end lost 2 bases, and 3 bases lay between the germline ends.

The CDR3 is CASSPPNSYTEAFF. CDR3 DNA: TGTGCCAGCTCACCACCGAACAGCTACACTGAAGCTTTCTTT. The genes are TRBV18 and TRBJ1-1, with D uncertain. The CDR3 consists of 14 residues. V lost 0 bases, J lost 3 bases, and 8 bases lay in between. The germline V gene encodes CDR1 KGHSH and CDR2 LQKENI.

The chain has TRBV11-2 and TRBJ2-7; TRBD2 matches at 7 bases. V lost 5 bases, J lost 1 base, and 14 bases stayed unmatched. This CDR3 spans 17 amino acids. The germline gives CDR1 SGHAT, CDR2 FQNNGV. The DNA for the CDR3 is TGTGCCAGCAGCCCCGATTCGGGCGGGAGAGGATCCTACGAGCAGTACTTC. Residues: CASSPDSGGRGSYEQYF.

The chain combines TRBV11-2 with TRBJ2-5; D is uncertain. Germline V gives CDR1 SGHAT, CDR2 FQNNGV. V was trimmed by 5 bases and J by 5 bases, leaving 15 bases between them. The CDR3 consists of 14 residues. CDR3 sequence: CASSPRADRETQYF. CDR3 sequence (DNA): TGTGCCAGCAGCCCCAGAGCCGACCGGGAGACCCAGTACTTC.

This rearrangement joins TRBV7-2 to TRBJ2-7; TRBD2 is a possible D gene (5 bases). This CDR3 spans 16 amino acids. The germline V gene has CDR1 SGHTA and CDR2 FQGNSA. V lost 2 bases and J lost 3, with 17 bases in between. The CDR3 nucleotides read TGTGCCAGCAGCTTACTAGCCCCGGACCTAGGCTACGAGCAGTACTTC. This sequence encodes CASSLLAPDLGYEQYF.